Shown below are 16 T cell receptor beta chains from a single sample sequenced in a study of T cells in narcolepsy. The assay was immunoSEQ multiplex PCR, and TCRdb's table has in-frame clones only and misses some. The data contain 25,000 to 35,000 clones, almost 90% of them singletons. The sample was CD45RA- memory CD4+ T cells from PBMCs. All receptors come from a human donor with narcolepsy.

This chain uses TRBV30 with TRBJ1-1; 8 nucleotides match TRBD1. Losses at the gene ends were 4 bases for V and 5 bases for J; bases not matched to a gene: 15. The CDR3 extends over 16 amino acids. Germline assignment: CDR1 GTSNPN and CDR2 SVGIG (reference sequence). CDR3 in amino acids: CAWNRDRMMEGTEAFF. The CDR3 DNA reads as TGTGCCTGGAATCGGGACAGGATGATGGAGGGGACTGAAGCTTTCTTT.

V and J are TRBV10-3 and TRBJ2-5, with D perhaps matching TRBD1 or TRBD2 (5 bases each). The J call may be incorrect, as the DNA end agrees better with TRBJ2-7. The CDR3 covers 13 residues. Germline lookup yields CDR1 ENHRY and CDR2 SYGVKD. The CDR3 loop reads CAISRGPEAEQYF. The CDR3 DNA is TGTGCCATCAGCCGGGGACCTGAGGCCGAGCAGTACTTC.

The chain combines TRBV6-6 with TRBJ1-1; D ambiguous. The CDR3 length is 15 residues. In germline, CDR1 is MNHNY, CDR2 SVGAGI (reference sequence). V was cut by 0 bases and J by 2 bases, with 10 bases left in between. The CDR3 spells CASSYSPQVNTEAFF. CDR3 in DNA: TGTGCCAGCAGTTACTCGCCTCAGGTAAACACTGAAGCTTTCTTT.

The gene calls are TRBV11-2 and TRBJ2-2; 8 bases agree with TRBD1. Per germline, CDR1 SGHAT and CDR2 FQNNGV. Unmatched junction bases numbered 10, after V lost 3 bases and J lost 4 bases. The CDR3 covers 17 residues. The CDR3 DNA is TGTGCCAGCAGCTTGCGGCCTGGACAGGGCCTCACCGGGGAGCTGTTTTTT. Residues: CASSLRPGQGLTGELFF.

The table lists this clone with a few counts. V and J are TRBV14 and TRBJ2-3; TRBD2 aligns across 13 bases. Trimming removed 2 bases from V and 1 base from J; junction bases left unmatched: 12. CDR1 and CDR2 (germline): SGHDN, FVKESK. The CDR3 spans 20 residues. In DNA form, the CDR3 reads TGTGCCAGCAGCCAAAACAAGGGACTAGCGGGAATCGACCGCACAGATACGCAGTATTTT. As protein: CASSQNKGLAGIDRTDTQYF.

This rearrangement joins TRBV5-4 to TRBJ2-5; possible D gene TRBD2, 5 bases. This CDR3 spans 14 amino acids. Looked up from germline, CDR1 is SGHNT and CDR2 is YYREEE (reference sequence). The V and J ends lost 0 bases and 5 bases respectively, with 11 bases between them. The CDR3 DNA is TGTGCCAGCAGCTTGGCGGCCGGAGGCGAGACCCAGTACTTC. Its translation is CASSLAAGGETQYF. The complete variable domain, with remaining parts taken from reference TRBV5-4 and TRBJ2-5, reads ETGVTQSPTHLIKTRGQQVTLRCSSQSGHNTVSWYQQALGQGPQFIFQYYREEENGRGNFPPRFSGLQFPNYSSELNVNALELDDSALYLCASSLAAGGETQYFGPGTRLLVL.

The chain combines TRBV18 with TRBJ1-1; D not certain. The CDR3 has 15 amino acids. In germline, CDR1 is KGHSH, CDR2 LQKENI. Trimming cost V 3 bases and J 1 base, with 12 bases left between them. CDR3 sequence: CASSPAFTSNTEAFF. The DNA for the CDR3 is TGTGCCAGCTCACCGGCTTTTACTTCGAACACTGAAGCTTTCTTT. Supplemented by reference TRBV18 and TRBJ1-1, the full variable domain reads NAGVMQNPRHLVRRRGQEARLRCSPMKGHSHVYWYRQLPEEGLKFMVYLQKENIIDESGMPKERFSAEFPKEGPSILRIQQVVRGDSAAYFCASSPAFTSNTEAFFGQGTRLTVV.

The CDR3 nucleotides are TGCGCCAGCAGGGGGGAATGGCAGGGCGATGGCTACACCTTC. Translated, it gives CASRGEWQGDGYTF. This sequence joins TRBV5-1 and TRBJ1-2; TRBD1 is a possible D gene (5 bases). The V end was cut by 5 bases, the J end by 6 bases, with 17 bases between. This CDR3 has 14 residues. Per germline, CDR1 SGHRS and CDR2 YFSETQ.

This clone came up once. The J gene is TRBJ1-1, the V gene TRBV5-4; the D is unclear. Germline CDR1 and CDR2: SGHNT and YYREEE (reference sequence). The CDR3 totals 14 residues. V lost 2 bases and J 4 bases, leaving 12 bases between the germline ends. Here the CDR3 reads CASSFRKASTEAFF. In DNA form, the CDR3 reads TGTGCCAGCAGCTTTAGGAAGGCGAGCACTGAAGCTTTCTTT.

The V gene is TRBV19, the J gene TRBJ1-2; D is possibly TRBD1 (6 bases). CDR1 is LNHDA, CDR2 SQIVND, per germline (reference sequence). CDR3 length: 17 residues. Trimming shortened V by 3 bases and J by 0 bases, and 17 bases separated the two germline ends. The CDR3 region is CASSMGAMLGANYGYTF. The CDR3 nucleotides are TGTGCCAGTAGTATGGGGGCTATGTTGGGGGCTAACTATGGCTACACCTTC.

The V and J genes are TRBV19 and TRBJ2-1; TRBD1 is a possible D gene (5 bases). Looked up from germline, CDR1 is LNHDA and CDR2 is SQIVND (reference sequence). The V gene lost 5 bases and the J gene lost 0 bases, with 11 bases spanning the gap. This CDR3 contains 15 residues. CDR3 nucleotides: TGTGCCAGTAGTCTCGACAGAAGCTCCTACAATGAGCAGTTCTTC. Encoded protein: CASSLDRSSYNEQFF. The full variable domain, its missing parts supplied by reference TRBV19 and TRBJ2-1, is DGGITQSPKYLFRKEGQNVTLSCEQNLNHDAMYWYRQDPGQGLRLIYYSQIVNDFQKGDIAEGYSVSREKKESFPLTVTSAQKNPTAFYLCASSLDRSSYNEQFFGPGTRLTVL.

This clone was picked up one time. The genes are TRBV19 and TRBJ2-7, with 8 bases aligning to TRBD1. Looked up from germline, CDR1 is LNHDA and CDR2 is SQIVND (reference sequence). Trimming removed 4 bases from V and 6 bases from J; junction bases left unmatched: 8. The length of the CDR3 is 14 residues. CDR3 bases: TGTGCCAGTAGTACTCGGACAGGGCTGGTCGAGCAGTACTTC. Translated, it gives CASSTRTGLVEQYF.

The chain uses TRBV28 and TRBJ1-5; 8 positions match TRBD1. This CDR3 contains 14 residues. The ends lost 6 bases at V and 2 bases at J; junction bases unmatched: 3. Germline lookup yields CDR1 MDHEN and CDR2 SYDVKM. The CDR3 here is CASRTTGGNQPQHF. CDR3 sequence (DNA): TGTGCCAGCAGGACGACAGGGGGCAATCAGCCCCAGCATTTT.

The chain links TRBV13 to TRBJ2-6; no definite D call. The CDR3 length is 14 residues. Germline CDR1 reads PRHDT; CDR2 reads FYEKMQ (reference sequence). Trimming pared 3 bases from V and 0 bases from J, leaving 3 bases between. The CDR3 loop reads CASSFNSGANVLTF. The CDR3, as DNA: TGTGCCAGCAGCTTTAACTCTGGGGCCAACGTCCTGACTTTC.

The chain uses TRBV5-1 and TRBJ2-1; 10 bases match TRBD2. After removal of 4 bases from V and 1 base from J, the junction contained 11 bases not matched to a gene. The CDR3 is made up of 18 amino acids. The germline V gene encodes CDR1 SGHRS and CDR2 YFSETQ. The CDR3 sequence: CASSGTGTSAASYNEQFF. In nucleotides, the CDR3 is TGCGCCAGCAGCGGCACCGGGACTAGCGCTGCATCCTACAATGAGCAGTTCTTC.

CDR3 sequence reads: CASSKGWSSHTEAFF. CDR3 nucleotide sequence: TGTGCCAGCAGCAAAGGTTGGTCCAGCCACACTGAAGCTTTCTTT. The chain recombines TRBV21-1 with TRBJ1-1. TRBV21-1 is tagged as a pseudogene. The CDR3 sequence is 15 residues long.